The 25 T cell receptor beta chains in this list originate from one sample, sequenced in a study of memory CD4+ T cells and cytomegalovirus serostatus. Single viable CD3+CD4+CD8-CD45RO+ cells were sorted as the memory CD4+ T cells. Clones were read by immunoSEQ multiplex PCR, and TCRdb kept only the in-frame ones, dropping some. Of about 50,000 clones detected, 82% appear once; the ten largest clones hold around 0.6%. The sequenced sample consisted of memory CD4+ T cells from blood. These receptors were collected from an adult in good health and CMV-seronegative.

The chain uses TRBV4-2 and TRBJ1-2, with 7 nucleotides matching TRBD1. Trimming removed 0 bases from V and 1 base from J; junction bases left unmatched: 8. The V gene's germline CDR1 is LGHNA and CDR2 YNFKEQ. There are 17 residues in the CDR3. The CDR3 sequence is CASSQDYRGVHNYGYTF. The CDR3 DNA follows: TGTGCCAGCAGCCAAGATTACAGGGGCGTACATAACTATGGCTACACCTTC.

CDR3 amino acids: CASSSPQGYTEAFF. CDR3 DNA sequence: TGTGCCAGCAGTTCCCCACAGGGGTACACTGAAGCTTTCTTT. The chain recombines TRBV27 with TRBJ1-1; TRBD1 matches at 7 bases. The CDR3 contains 14 residues. V gave up 4 bases and J gave up 3 bases; unmatched junction bases: 5. CDR1 and CDR2 (germline): MNHEY, SMNVEV (reference sequence).

The chain carries TRBV6-1 and TRBJ2-2; D unclear. This CDR3 region has 12 residues. Looked up from germline, CDR1 is MNHNS and CDR2 is SASEGT. V lost 6 bases and J 6 bases, leaving 8 bases between the germline ends. The DNA for the CDR3 is TGTGCCAGCAGGATTAACGCCGGGGAGCTGTTTTTT. Residues: CASRINAGELFF.

This chain joins TRBV30 and TRBJ1-5, with D possibly being TRBD1 (6 bases). V lost 0 bases and J 0 bases, leaving 18 bases between the germline ends. Germline V gives CDR1 GTSNPN, CDR2 SVGIG (reference sequence). The CDR3 is made up of 18 amino acids. CDR3 in amino acids: CAWSVGGPGSYSNQPQHF. The CDR3 DNA reads as TGTGCCTGGAGTGTAGGGGGGCCCGGGTCTTATAGCAATCAGCCCCAGCATTTT.

The rearrangement joins TRBV4-2 to TRBJ1-6; no definite D call. Germline loops: CDR1 LGHNA, CDR2 YNFKEQ. V was trimmed by 1 base and J by 14 bases, leaving 18 bases between them. CDR3 length equals 15 residues. DNA for the CDR3: TGTGCCAGCAGCCAAGGAACAGAAGGCTCTTTGTCCCTCCACTTT. It specifies CASSQGTEGSLSLHF.

The chain links TRBV28 to TRBJ1-2; D remains ambiguous. Trimming pared 2 bases from V and 3 bases from J, leaving 1 base between. Germline V gene lookup returns CDR1 MDHEN and CDR2 SYDVKM. The CDR3 extends over 11 amino acids. CDR3 residues: CASSLDYGYTF. CDR3 DNA: TGTGCCAGCAGTTTAGACTATGGCTACACCTTC.

The V gene is TRBV10-2, the J gene TRBJ2-7; a possible D gene is TRBD1 (6 bases). Trimming shortened V by 3 bases and J by 3 bases, and 6 bases separated the two germline ends. CDR3 length: 12 residues. In germline, CDR1 is WSHSY, CDR2 SAAADI. The CDR3 spells CASSDRGYEQYF. The CDR3 coding sequence is TGCGCCAGCAGTGACAGGGGCTACGAGCAGTACTTC.

This chain connects TRBV7-6 to TRBJ1-1; no firm D call. The CDR3 has 13 amino acids. Germline V gene sequence: CDR1 SGHVS, CDR2 FNYEAQ. Deletions cut 2 bases from V and 1 base from J, with 5 bases between. The CDR3 nucleotides are TGTGCCAGCAGCTTAACGGGGAACACTGAAGCTTTCTTT. This translates into CASSLTGNTEAFF.

V and J are TRBV15 and TRBJ2-2; 7 bases are shared with TRBD1. V trimming: 5 bases; J trimming: 7 bases; junction bases outside the gene matches: 13. CDR1 is LNHNV and CDR2 is YYDKDF in the germline V gene (reference sequence). The CDR3 is 16 residues long. The CDR3 nucleotides read TGTGCCACCAGCTTTCGACAGGGAAGTCGTCACGGGGAGCTGTTTTTT. Encoded protein: CATSFRQGSRHGELFF.

The V and J genes are TRBV27 and TRBJ2-1; the match to TRBD2 covers 11 bases. V lost 4 bases, J lost 2 bases, and 7 bases stayed unmatched. The length of the CDR3 is 17 residues. Germline CDR1 MNHEY, CDR2 SMNVEV (reference sequence). CDR3 bases: TGTGCCAGCAGTTCGAGACTAGCGGGGAGGACCTACAATGAGCAGTTCTTC. It yields the protein CASSSRLAGRTYNEQFF.

The chain is built from TRBV5-6 and TRBJ2-5; D gene uncertain. The CDR3 extends over 16 amino acids. Trimming pared 1 base from V and 0 bases from J, leaving 13 bases between. CDR1 and CDR2 from the germline V gene are SGHDT and YYEEEE. DNA of the CDR3: TGTGCCAGCAGCTTGCGTGGTTTGGCCTACCAAGAGACCCAGTACTTC. Its protein product is CASSLRGLAYQETQYF.

About this clone itself: An end of the junction does not agree with germline; a read error may underlie this. The rearrangement uses TRBV7-7 and TRBJ2-5, with D possibly TRBD2 on 5 matching bases. The germline gives CDR1 SSHAT, CDR2 FNYEAQ (reference sequence). The CDR3 runs 15 residues. The CDR3 reads CASSLGLSEGETQYF. Here the CDR3 DNA reads TGTGCTAGCAGCTTAGGATTGAGCGAGGGAGAGACCCAGTACTTC.

This clone was detected only once. The chain links TRBV30 to TRBJ1-5; 10 bases align to TRBD1. This CDR3 region has 15 residues. CDR1 is GTSNPN and CDR2 is SVGIG in the germline V gene (reference sequence). Trimming cost V 2 bases and J 6 bases; bases outside gene matches: 7. The CDR3 DNA follows: TGTGCCTGGAGTAGGGGACAGGGGAAAAGTCAGCCCCAGCATTTT. Its protein product is CAWSRGQGKSQPQHF.

Here the CDR3 reads CASSSPEGGVFPLHF. The DNA of the CDR3 is TGTGCCAGCAGTTCGCCCGAGGGGGGGGTTTTCCCCCTCCACTTT. V usage is TRBV27 and J usage is TRBJ1-6, with D perhaps TRBD1 (6 bases). Germline lookup yields CDR1 MNHEY and CDR2 SMNVEV (reference sequence). The CDR3 extends over 15 amino acids. Trimming shortened V by 4 bases and J by 13 bases, and 20 bases separated the two germline ends.

Regarding this clone: The junction shows a germline mismatch at one end, possibly a read error. The rearrangement links TRBV18 to TRBJ2-1, with 10 bases that match TRBD2. Per the germline V gene, CDR1 is KGHSH and CDR2 is LQKENI. The CDR3 covers 15 residues. CDR3 sequence reads: CASSPLAGNYNEQFF. CDR3 DNA sequence: TGTGCCAGCTCGCCACTAGCGGGGAATTACAATGAGCAGTTCTTC.

The genes are TRBV5-8 and TRBJ2-6; no clear D gene. V was pared by 2 bases and J by 0 bases, with 9 bases between. Germline V gene data show CDR1 as SGHTS and CDR2 as YDEGEE. This CDR3 has 16 amino acids. CDR3 sequence reads: CASSFGFSSGANVLTF. The CDR3 DNA is TGTGCCAGCAGCTTCGGGTTTAGCTCTGGGGCCAACGTCCTGACTTTC. Looking up the rest from reference TRBV5-8 and TRBJ2-6 gives the full variable domain: EAGVTQSPTHLIKTRGQQATLRCSPISGHTSVYWYQQALGLGLQFLLWYDEGEERNRGNFPPRFSGRQFPNYSSELNVNALELEDSALYLCASSFGFSSGANVLTFGAGSRLTVL.

The chain recombines TRBV20-1 with TRBJ1-1, with no clear D. V lost 3 bases and J 6 bases, leaving 8 bases between the germline ends. Germline V lookup: CDR1 DFQATT, CDR2 SNEGSKA (reference sequence). CDR3 length: 11 amino acids. The DNA of the CDR3 is TGCAGTGCTAGGGACGTTCCTGAAGCTTTCTTT. Protein sequence: CSARDVPEAFF.

The chain carries TRBV6-1 and TRBJ1-1, with D perhaps matching TRBD1 (6 bases). V shed 8 bases and J shed 3 bases, with 19 bases lying between them. The V gene's germline CDR1 is MNHNS and CDR2 SASEGT. CDR3 length: 15 residues. The DNA for the CDR3 is TGTGCCAGCTCACACCGGGTGACAGGAGACACTGAAGCTTTCTTT. Translated, it gives CASSHRVTGDTEAFF.

The rearrangement uses TRBV29-1 and TRBJ1-1; the D is unclear. The length of the CDR3 is 13 residues. V shed 2 bases and J shed 1 base, with 8 bases lying between them. Per germline, CDR1 SQVTM and CDR2 ANQGSEA. CDR3 sequence (DNA): TGCAGCGTTGAAAACGCACGGAACACTGAAGCTTTCTTT. Amino acids: CSVENARNTEAFF.

V gene TRBV29-1 combines with J gene TRBJ1-1, with D maybe TRBD1 (5 bases). CDR1 and CDR2 (germline): SQVTM, ANQGSEA. V gave up 5 bases and J gave up 0 bases, with 7 bases separating them. The CDR3 has 12 residues. DNA for the CDR3: TGCAGCGTTACAGGAATGAACACTGAAGCTTTCTTT. It is translated as CSVTGMNTEAFF.

V and J are TRBV4-2 and TRBJ1-1, with TRBD1 as a possible D gene (6 bases). Trimming cost V 4 bases and J 11 bases, with 14 bases left between them. Looked up from germline, CDR1 is LGHNA and CDR2 is YNFKEQ. This CDR3 has 12 residues. The CDR3 bases are TGTGCCAGCAGCCGGAAGGGGGAGGACGCTTTCTTT. It encodes CASSRKGEDAFF.

V gene TRBV19 combines with J gene TRBJ2-7, with D perhaps matching TRBD1 (6 bases). The CDR3 runs to 15 residues. CDR1 is LNHDA and CDR2 is SQIVND in the germline V gene (reference sequence). V was shortened by 5 bases and J by 6 bases, with 20 bases between the two germline ends. The CDR3 nucleotides are TGTGCCAGTAGTCAACAACAGGGATCCGTTGGCGAGCAGTACTTC. It encodes CASSQQQGSVGEQYF.

V usage is TRBV7-2 and J usage is TRBJ1-5, with D tentatively TRBD1 (6 bases). Germline CDR1 is SGHTA and CDR2 is FQGNSA. CDR3 size: 15 residues. Trimming left V 1 base short and J 6 bases short, with 13 bases between. CDR3 nucleotides: TGTGCCAGCAGCTTAGAGAACAGGGCCGGTCAGCCCCAGCATTTT. Protein sequence: CASSLENRAGQPQHF.

The chain employs TRBV6-5 and TRBJ1-2, with unresolved D. This CDR3 is built from 15 residues. In germline, CDR1 is MNHEY, CDR2 SVGAGI. Trimming removed 2 bases at V and 4 bases at J, with 14 bases between. The CDR3 DNA sequence: TGTGCCAGCAGTTACGCTTTGGGTCATCTCTATGGCTACACCTTC. Translated, it gives CASSYALGHLYGYTF.

This sequence joins TRBV5-1 and TRBJ1-3; unclear D gene. V was cut by 0 bases and J by 4 bases, with 8 bases left in between. Germline V gene lookup returns CDR1 SGHRS and CDR2 YFSETQ. This CDR3 comprises 14 residues. CDR3 sequence: CASSLAGWGNTIYF. The CDR3 nucleotides are TGCGCCAGCAGCTTGGCTGGGTGGGGAAACACCATATATTTT.